The source of this TCR beta chain is a study of T cells in Graves' hyperthyroidism and ophthalmopathy. This clonotype has just a few counts. Its antigen remains unknown. The TCR beta CDR3 regions underwent amplification using RNA transcripts as the source. HTBI primers were the set used in a first-round RT-PCR of the TCR CDR3. MiXCR, applied by TCRdb to the multiplex PCR reads, yields one record per CDR3 protein. Altogether around 540,000 distinct CDR3 sequences are present, around 42% being singletons, with the ten largest covering just over 8%. Regarding the study as a whole: Most thyroid clonotypes with frequency above 0.001 were detected in blood.

This CDR3 spans 15 amino acids. Trimming cost V 6 bases and J 0 bases, with 15 bases left between them. CDR1 SGHKS and CDR2 YYEKEE come from the germline V gene (reference sequence). This TCR came from a woman between 18 and 29 years old with Graves' hyperthyroidism. Input material: peripheral blood or thyroid tissue (not recorded which). The rearrangement links TRBV5-5 to TRBJ1-1; possible D gene TRBD1, 6 bases. For the CDR3, the DNA is TGTGCCAGCATTCCGTGGGGGGCTATGAACACTGAAGCTTTCTTT. Protein sequence: CASIPWGAMNTEAFF.